A selection of T cell receptor beta chains follows, all from one sample in a study of early T cells in non-severe SARS-CoV-2 infection. In TCRdb, the 5' RACE reads were re-called with MiXCR into one record per CDR3 protein. The table records tens of thousands of distinct CDR3 sequences, 12% of them present only once. The source material was whole blood. The origin of the receptors is an adult who was a healthcare worker with PCR-confirmed SARS-CoV-2 infection or an uninfected control (not recorded which). Each CDR3 is given with its conserved first and last residue. A D gene is named only where the DNA matches it firmly. Rows give clone size only sometimes, using once, few, many, or a class for an expanded clone.

d_gene	abundance	v_gene	j_gene	CDR3aa	CDR3nt
TRBD1	many	TRBV28	TRBJ2-7	CASSSSKGQGSYEQYF	TGTGCCAGCAGTTCATCCAAGGGACAGGGATCTTACGAGCAGTACTTC
TRBD2	many	TRBV7-2	TRBJ2-2	CASSRGLANTGELFF	TGTGCCAGCAGCCGAGGACTAGCCAACACCGGGGAGCTGTTTTTT
TRBD1	-	TRBV29-1	TRBJ2-6	CSVEYWDRAAGANVLTF	TGCAGCGTTGAGTATTGGGACAGGGCGGCTGGGGCCAACGTCCTGACTTTC
TRBD2	many	TRBV7-8	TRBJ2-2	CASSLLGLAGGTGELFF	TGTGCCAGCAGCTTATTAGGTCTAGCGGGAGGCACCGGGGAGCTGTTTTTT
-	many	TRBV7-9	TRBJ2-3	CASSLASGSTDTQYF	TGTGCCAGCAGCTTAGCGAGCGGGAGCACAGATACGCAGTATTTT
-	many	TRBV7-6	TRBJ1-5	CASSLRGGQPQHF	TGTGCCAGCAGCCTCAGGGGTGGCCAGCCCCAGCATTTT
-	medium-sized	TRBV6-2/TRBV6-3	TRBJ1-6	CASSYRPDSDSPLHF	TGTGCCAGCAGTTACCGACCTGATTCGGATTCACCCCTCCACTTT
TRBD2	many	TRBV5-1	TRBJ2-5	CASRPGGLAGGQEAQYF	TGCGCCAGCAGACCTGGTGGGCTAGCGGGGGGACAAGAGGCCCAGTACTTC
-	many	TRBV5-1	TRBJ1-6	CASSSVPDSPLHF	TGCGCCAGCAGTTCCGTTCCGGATTCACCCCTCCACTTT
TRBD1	many	TRBV12-3/TRBV12-4	TRBJ1-2	CASSSGQGVGYTF	TGTGCCAGCAGTTCGGGACAGGGGGTTGGCTACACCTTC
-	-	TRBV7-2	TRBJ1-1	CASSTRAKTEAFF	TGTGCCAGCAGCACCAGGGCGAAGACTGAAGCTTTCTTT
-	many	TRBV7-6	TRBJ2-7	CASSLLAGSLEQYF	TGTGCCAGCAGCTTACTGGCGGGATCCCTCGAGCAGTACTTC
TRBD2	many	TRBV20-1	TRBJ2-7	CSARDSARRTSGSYEQYF	TGCAGTGCTAGAGACTCGGCCCGTCGGACTAGCGGCTCCTACGAGCAGTACTTC
-	many	TRBV5-6	TRBJ2-5	CASSLAKGQAQETQYF	TGTGCCAGCAGCTTGGCCAAAGGGCAGGCCCAAGAGACCCAGTACTTC
-	many	TRBV10-2	TRBJ2-1	CASSVGGEAYNEQFF	TGCGCCAGCAGTGTTGGGGGAGAGGCCTACAATGAGCAGTTCTTC
-	many	TRBV2	TRBJ1-5	CASSAYLDQPQHF	TGTGCCAGCAGTGCTTACCTCGATCAGCCCCAGCATTTT
TRBD2	many	TRBV5-1	TRBJ2-1	CASSVSGGNEQFF	TGCGCCAGCAGCGTTAGCGGGGGGAATGAGCAGTTCTTC
-	many	TRBV20-1	TRBJ2-3	CSAKQLTDTQYF	TGCAGTGCTAAACAGCTCACAGATACGCAGTATTTT
-	many	TRBV23-1	TRBJ2-1	CASSQATSGTQTGHF	TGCGCCAGCAGTCAAGCAACCTCGGGGACCCAGACCGGACACTTC
-	many	TRBV7-9	TRBJ2-2	CASSLRGLGTGELFF	TGTGCCAGCAGCTTACGGGGCCTGGGCACCGGGGAGCTGTTTTTT
TRBD2	-	TRBV6-1	TRBJ2-5	CASSDGLAGGDSPLEDQYF	TGTGCCAGCAGTGATGGGCTAGCGGGAGGGGACTCCCCATTAGAGGACCAGTACTTC
-	-	TRBV29-1	TRBJ1-4	CSAAERDEKLFF	TGCAGCGCCGCAGAAAGGGATGAAAAACTGTTTTTT
TRBD1	many	TRBV20-1	TRBJ2-7	CSATLFRTGEYF	TGCAGTGCTACCCTTTTTAGGACAGGGGAATACTTC
-	many	TRBV4-3	TRBJ2-1	CASSQVEGDYNEQFF	TGCGCCAGCAGCCAAGTCGAGGGAGACTACAATGAGCAGTTCTTC
TRBD2	many	TRBV12-5	TRBJ2-1	CASGQGGAYEQFF	TGTGCTAGTGGTCAGGGAGGGGCCTATGAGCAGTTCTTC
-	many	TRBV12-3/TRBV12-4	TRBJ2-1	CASSSSPGQDEQFF	TGTGCCAGCAGTTCATCTCCCGGGCAGGATGAGCAGTTCTTC
-	many	TRBV29-1	TRBJ2-7	CSVRGGQGAYEQYF	TGCAGCGTTAGGGGGGGCCAGGGGGCGTACGAGCAGTACTTC
-	many	TRBV27	TRBJ2-1	CASSSSDTYNEQFF	-
TRBD2	many	TRBV11-2	TRBJ2-7	CASSLDYAGGGEQYF	TGTGCCAGCAGCTTAGATTACGCGGGAGGCGGTGAGCAGTACTTC
-	many	TRBV25-1	TRBJ1-4	CASSERGPPSKLFF	TGTGCCAGCAGTGAACGGGGACCCCCCAGCAAACTGTTTTTT
TRBD2	-	TRBV28	TRBJ2-5	CASSYGLAGEETQYF	TGTGCCAGCAGTTATGGACTAGCGGGAGAAGAGACCCAGTACTTC
TRBD1	many	TRBV5-1	TRBJ1-1	CASTHPGQGEAFF	TGCGCCAGCACCCATCCGGGACAGGGTGAAGCTTTCTTT
TRBD1	many	TRBV7-6	TRBJ1-6	CASSSGQGGSPLHF	TGTGCCAGCAGCAGTGGACAGGGCGGTTCACCCCTCCACTTT
-	many	TRBV28	TRBJ1-6	CASTTGPEISPLHF	TGTGCCAGCACCACAGGACCGGAAATTTCACCCCTCCACTTT
-	once	TRBV10-3	TRBJ1-4	CAISERGGNEKLFF	TGTGCCATCAGTGAGAGGGGGGGAAATGAAAAACTGTTTTTT
-	few	TRBV21-1	TRBJ2-7	CASSNSAGDYEQYF	TGTGCCAGCAGCAATTCGGCAGGGGACTACGAGCAGTACTTC
-	-	TRBV29-1	TRBJ2-5	CSAGGYQETQYF	TGCAGCGCCGGAGGGTACCAAGAGACCCAGTACTTC
-	-	TRBV2	TRBJ2-7	CASSDSRREQYF	TGTGCCAGCAGTGACAGTCGTCGCGAGCAGTACTTC
-	many	TRBV20-1	TRBJ2-1	CSARGSGRYNEQFF	TGCAGTGCTAGAGGAAGCGGGCGCTACAATGAGCAGTTCTTC
-	many	TRBV27	TRBJ2-2	CASSPRSGAGELFF	TGTGCCAGCAGTCCCCGAAGTGGGGCCGGGGAGCTGTTTTTT
-	many	TRBV20-1	TRBJ1-2	CSASRDYGYTF	TGCAGTGCTAGCAGGGACTATGGCTACACCTTC
TRBD2	few	TRBV9	TRBJ2-3	CASSPPGGRTTDTQYF	TGTGCCAGCAGCCCTCCGGGGGGGAGGACCACAGATACGCAGTATTTT
TRBD2	many	TRBV7-2	TRBJ2-1	CASRYKEAGGREQFF	TGTGCCAGCAGATATAAGGAAGCGGGAGGGCGTGAGCAGTTCTTC
TRBD2	many	TRBV19	TRBJ2-1	CASSPRLAGGRNEQFF	TGTGCCAGTAGTCCCAGACTAGCGGGGGGGCGGAATGAGCAGTTCTTC
-	many	TRBV7-9	TRBJ2-6	CASKSTNFSGANVLTF	TGTGCCAGCAAGAGCACGAACTTCTCTGGGGCCAACGTCCTGACTTTC
-	many	TRBV6-5	TRBJ1-3	CASSTPGENTIYF	TGTGCCAGCAGTACCCCAGGGGAAAACACCATATATTTT
TRBD2	many	TRBV11-2	TRBJ2-1	CASSLGLAGVIEQFF	TGTGCCAGCAGCTTAGGACTAGCGGGAGTAATTGAGCAGTTCTTC
-	many	TRBV19	TRBJ1-1	CASSIGGVGNTEAFF	TGTGCCAGTAGTATAGGAGGGGTCGGGAACACTGAAGCTTTCTTT
TRBD1	many	TRBV18	TRBJ1-1	CASSQYRPDREGRLNTEAFF	TGTGCCAGCTCACAATACCGGCCCGACAGGGAAGGAAGGTTGAACACTGAAGCTTTCTTT
-	-	TRBV3-1	TRBJ1-2	CASSQVDSQSSGYTF	TGTGCCAGCAGCCAAGTTGACAGTCAATCCAGTGGCTACACCTTC
-	many	TRBV20-1	TRBJ2-7	CSASLGRYYEQYF	TGCAGTGCTAGTTTGGGCAGATACTACGAGCAGTACTTC
TRBD2	many	TRBV6-5	TRBJ2-5	CASIWGGREGETQYF	TGTGCCAGCATCTGGGGGGGAAGGGAAGGGGAGACCCAGTACTTC
-	many	TRBV6-5	TRBJ2-7	CASSPDIFYF	TGTGCCAGCAGCCCGGACATTTTTTACTTC
-	many	TRBV11-2	TRBJ1-1	CASSLPGITNTEAFF	TGTGCCAGCAGCTTACCGGGAATTACTAACACTGAAGCTTTCTTT
TRBD2	many	TRBV28	TRBJ2-3	CASSSPSGGRTSTDTQYF	TGTGCCAGCAGTTCGCCTAGCGGGGGGAGGACTAGCACAGATACGCAGTATTTT
TRBD1	few	TRBV29-1	TRBJ1-2	CSAETGTVYGYTF	TGCAGCGCCGAGACAGGGACCGTCTATGGCTACACCTTC
TRBD2	many	TRBV6-4	TRBJ2-2	CASSPGTGGDTGELFF	TGTGCCAGCAGTCCGGGGACGGGAGGGGACACCGGGGAGCTGTTTTTT
-	many	TRBV7-2	TRBJ2-7	CASSSLSRRTVREVYEQYF	TGTGCCAGCAGCTCATTATCGCGTCGGACAGTGAGGGAAGTCTACGAGCAGTACTTC
-	many	TRBV7-7	TRBJ2-1	CASSPDRNEQFF	TGTGCTAGCAGCCCAGACAGGAATGAGCAGTTCTTC
TRBD1	-	TRBV14	TRBJ1-1	CASSRLGQGAFTFF	TGTGCCAGCAGCCGTCTGGGACAGGGGGCATTTACTTTCTTT